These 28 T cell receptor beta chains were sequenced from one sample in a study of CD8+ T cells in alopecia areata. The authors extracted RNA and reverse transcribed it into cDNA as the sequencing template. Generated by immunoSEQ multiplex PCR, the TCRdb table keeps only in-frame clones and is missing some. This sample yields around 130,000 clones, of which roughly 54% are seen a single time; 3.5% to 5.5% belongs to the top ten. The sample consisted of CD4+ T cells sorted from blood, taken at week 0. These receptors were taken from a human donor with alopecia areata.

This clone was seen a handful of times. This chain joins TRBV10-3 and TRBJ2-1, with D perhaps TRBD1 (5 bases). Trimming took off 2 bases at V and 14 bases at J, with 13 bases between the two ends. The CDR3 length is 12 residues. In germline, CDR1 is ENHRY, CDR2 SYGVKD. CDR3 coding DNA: TGTGCCATCAGTGAGACTGGGATAGGGGAGTTCTTC. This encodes CAISETGIGEFF.

The CDR3 sequence: CASSPQGTHNTGELFF. The DNA for the CDR3 is TGTGCCAGCTCGCCGCAGGGGACCCACAACACCGGGGAGCTGTTTTTT. The chain recombines TRBV18 with TRBJ2-2, with a weak D call TRBD1 (6 bases). The CDR3 covers 16 residues. CDR1 and CDR2 (germline): KGHSH, LQKENI. V was pared by 6 bases and J by 2 bases, with 16 bases between.

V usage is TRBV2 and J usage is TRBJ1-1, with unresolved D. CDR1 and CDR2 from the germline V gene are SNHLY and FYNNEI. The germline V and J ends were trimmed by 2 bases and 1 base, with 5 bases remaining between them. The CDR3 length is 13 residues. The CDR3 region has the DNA TGTGCCAGCAGTGAAACCGGGAACACTGAAGCTTTCTTT. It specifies CASSETGNTEAFF. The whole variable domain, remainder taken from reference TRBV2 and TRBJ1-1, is EPEVTQTPSHQVTQMGQEVILRCVPISNHLYFYWYRQILGQKVEFLVSFYNNEISEKSEIFDDQFSVERPDGSNFTLKIRSTKLEDSAMYFCASSETGNTEAFFGQGTRLTVV.

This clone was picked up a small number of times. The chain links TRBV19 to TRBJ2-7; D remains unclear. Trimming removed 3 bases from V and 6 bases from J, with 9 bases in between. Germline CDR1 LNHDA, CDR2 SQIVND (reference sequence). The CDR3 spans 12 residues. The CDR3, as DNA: TGTGCCAGTAGTATCTTTGGCAGCGAGCAGTACTTC. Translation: CASSIFGSEQYF.

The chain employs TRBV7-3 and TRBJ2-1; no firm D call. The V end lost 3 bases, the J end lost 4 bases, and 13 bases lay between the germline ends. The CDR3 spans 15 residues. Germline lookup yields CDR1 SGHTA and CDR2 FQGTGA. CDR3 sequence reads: CASSLPLGNYNEQFF. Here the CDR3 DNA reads TGTGCCAGCAGCTTGCCCCTAGGGAATTACAATGAGCAGTTCTTC.

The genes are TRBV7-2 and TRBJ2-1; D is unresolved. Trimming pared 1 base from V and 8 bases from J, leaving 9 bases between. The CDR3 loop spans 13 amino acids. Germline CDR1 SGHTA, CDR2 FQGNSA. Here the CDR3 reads CASSLVGLDEQFF. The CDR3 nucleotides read TGTGCCAGCAGCTTAGTAGGGTTAGATGAGCAGTTCTTC.

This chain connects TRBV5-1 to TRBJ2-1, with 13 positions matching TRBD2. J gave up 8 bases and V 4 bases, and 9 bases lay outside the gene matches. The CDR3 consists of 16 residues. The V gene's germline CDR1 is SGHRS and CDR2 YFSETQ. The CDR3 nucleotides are TGCGCCAGCAGCCTAGTAGGACTAGCGGGAGTAGATGAGCAGTTCTTC. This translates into CASSLVGLAGVDEQFF. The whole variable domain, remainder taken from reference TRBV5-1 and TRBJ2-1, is KAGVTQTPRYLIKTRGQQVTLSCSPISGHRSVSWYQQTPGQGLQFLFEYFSETQRNKGNFPGRFSGRQFSNSRSEMNVSTLELGDSALYLCASSLVGLAGVDEQFFGPGTRLTVL.

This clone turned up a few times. In nucleotides, the CDR3 is TGTGCCAGCAGCTTAGTCCCGAATTCCTACGAGCAGTACTTC. Translating it yields CASSLVPNSYEQYF. The V gene is TRBV7-9, the J gene TRBJ2-7; D is uncertain. Trimming took 1 base from V and 1 from J, leaving 8 bases between them. The CDR3 is 14 amino acids. CDR1 and CDR2 from the germline V gene are SEHNR and FQNEAQ (reference sequence).

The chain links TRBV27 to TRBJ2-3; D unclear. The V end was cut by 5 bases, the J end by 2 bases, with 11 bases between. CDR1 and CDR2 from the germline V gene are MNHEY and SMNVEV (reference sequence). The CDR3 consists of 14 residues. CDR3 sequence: CASSLKTTTDTQYF. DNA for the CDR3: TGTGCCAGCAGTCTGAAGACAACCACAGATACGCAGTATTTT.

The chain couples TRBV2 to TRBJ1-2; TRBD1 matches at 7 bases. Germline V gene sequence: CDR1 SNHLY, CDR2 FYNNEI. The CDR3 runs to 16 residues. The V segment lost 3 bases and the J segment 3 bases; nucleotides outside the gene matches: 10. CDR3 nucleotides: TGTGCCAGCAGTGATATCGGACAGGCAAGGGACTATGGCTACACCTTC. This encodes CASSDIGQARDYGYTF.

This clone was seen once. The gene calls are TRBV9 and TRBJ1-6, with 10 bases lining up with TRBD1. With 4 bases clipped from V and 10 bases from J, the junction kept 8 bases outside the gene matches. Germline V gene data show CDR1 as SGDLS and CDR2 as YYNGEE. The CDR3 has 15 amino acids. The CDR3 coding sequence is TGTGCCAGCAGCTCCCTGGACAGGGGGGAATCACCCCTCCACTTT. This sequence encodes CASSSLDRGESPLHF.

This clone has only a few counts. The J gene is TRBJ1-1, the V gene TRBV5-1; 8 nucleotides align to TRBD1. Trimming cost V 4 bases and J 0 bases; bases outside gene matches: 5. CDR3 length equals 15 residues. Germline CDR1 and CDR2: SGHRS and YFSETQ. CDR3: CASSEPGQVNTEAFF. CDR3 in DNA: TGCGCCAGCAGCGAGCCGGGACAGGTGAACACTGAAGCTTTCTTT.

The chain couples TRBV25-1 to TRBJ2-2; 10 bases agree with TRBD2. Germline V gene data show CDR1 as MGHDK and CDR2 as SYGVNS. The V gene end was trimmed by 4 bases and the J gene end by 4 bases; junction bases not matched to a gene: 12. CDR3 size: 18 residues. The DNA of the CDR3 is TGTGCCAGCAGTGTCCTGAAGCGGGGGGGCTCGGGCACCGGGGAGCTGTTTTTT. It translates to CASSVLKRGGSGTGELFF.

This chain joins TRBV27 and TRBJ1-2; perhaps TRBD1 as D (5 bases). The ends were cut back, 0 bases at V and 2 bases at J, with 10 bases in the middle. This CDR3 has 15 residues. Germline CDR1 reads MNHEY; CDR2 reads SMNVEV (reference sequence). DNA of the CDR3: TGTGCCAGCAGTTTATCTCAGGGTGTGAACTATGGCTACACCTTC. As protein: CASSLSQGVNYGYTF.

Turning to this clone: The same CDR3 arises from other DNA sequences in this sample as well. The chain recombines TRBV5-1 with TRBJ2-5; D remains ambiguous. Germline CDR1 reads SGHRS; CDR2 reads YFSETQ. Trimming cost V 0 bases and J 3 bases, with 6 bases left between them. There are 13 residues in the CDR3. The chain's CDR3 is CASSLVGEETQYF. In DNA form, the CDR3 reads TGCGCCAGCAGCTTGGTTGGGGAAGAGACCCAGTACTTC. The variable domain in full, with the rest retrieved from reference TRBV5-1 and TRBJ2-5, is KAGVTQTPRYLIKTRGQQVTLSCSPISGHRSVSWYQQTPGQGLQFLFEYFSETQRNKGNFPGRFSGRQFSNSRSEMNVSTLELGDSALYLCASSLVGEETQYFGPGTRLLVL.

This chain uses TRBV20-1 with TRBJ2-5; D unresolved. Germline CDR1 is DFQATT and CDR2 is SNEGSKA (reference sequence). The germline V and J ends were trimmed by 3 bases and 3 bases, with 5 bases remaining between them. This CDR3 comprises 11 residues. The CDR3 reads CSASPEETQYF. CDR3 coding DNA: TGCAGTGCTAGTCCTGAAGAGACCCAGTACTTC.

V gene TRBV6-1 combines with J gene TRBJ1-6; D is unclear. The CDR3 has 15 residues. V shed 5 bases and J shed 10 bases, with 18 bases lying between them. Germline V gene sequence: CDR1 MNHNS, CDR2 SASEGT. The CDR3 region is CASSPYGAGRSPLHF. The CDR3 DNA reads TGTGCCAGCAGTCCTTATGGTGCCGGGCGGTCACCCCTCCACTTT.

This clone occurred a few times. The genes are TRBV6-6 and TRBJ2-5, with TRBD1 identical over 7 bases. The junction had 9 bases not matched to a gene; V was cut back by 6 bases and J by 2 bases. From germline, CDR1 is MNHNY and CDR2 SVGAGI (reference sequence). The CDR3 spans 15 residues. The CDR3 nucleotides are TGTGCCAGCAGCTATGGACAGGCCAGGCAAGAGACCCAGTACTTC. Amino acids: CASSYGQARQETQYF.

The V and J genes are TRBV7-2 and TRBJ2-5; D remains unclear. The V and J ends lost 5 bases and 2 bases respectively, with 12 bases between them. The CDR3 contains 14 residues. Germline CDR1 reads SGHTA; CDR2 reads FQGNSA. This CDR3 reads CASSPMKVQETQYF. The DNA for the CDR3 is TGTGCCAGCAGCCCGATGAAGGTACAAGAGACCCAGTACTTC. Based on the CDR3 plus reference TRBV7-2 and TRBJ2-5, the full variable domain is GAGVSQSPSNKVTEKGKDVELRCDPISGHTALYWYRQSLGQGLEFLIYFQGNSAPDKSGLPSDRFSAERTGGSVSTLTIQRTQQEDSAVYLCASSPMKVQETQYFGPGTRLLVL.

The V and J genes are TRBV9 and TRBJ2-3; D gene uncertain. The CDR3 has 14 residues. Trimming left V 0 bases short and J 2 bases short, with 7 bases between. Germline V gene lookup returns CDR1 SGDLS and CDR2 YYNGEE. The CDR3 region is CASSVAGFTDTQYF. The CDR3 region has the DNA TGTGCCAGCAGCGTAGCAGGATTCACAGATACGCAGTATTTT.

In DNA form, the CDR3 reads TGTGCCAGCTCACCCGACAGGGACAATTCACCCCTCCACTTT. It codes for CASSPDRDNSPLHF. The chain is built from TRBV18 and TRBJ1-6; 7 bases are a match to TRBD1. This CDR3 is 14 amino acids long. Germline CDR1 and CDR2: KGHSH and LQKENI. J lost 7 bases, V lost 3 bases, and 3 bases had no gene match.

The CDR3 loop reads CASRHANQEPQYF. The CDR3 DNA is TGTGCCAGCAGACACGCGAATCAGGAGCCGCAGTATTTT. The V call is TRBV5-6, the J call TRBJ2-3; no clear D gene. With 5 bases removed from V and 10 bases from J, the gap between germline ends came to 17 bases. The CDR3 is made up of 13 amino acids. Per germline, CDR1 SGHDT and CDR2 YYEEEE.

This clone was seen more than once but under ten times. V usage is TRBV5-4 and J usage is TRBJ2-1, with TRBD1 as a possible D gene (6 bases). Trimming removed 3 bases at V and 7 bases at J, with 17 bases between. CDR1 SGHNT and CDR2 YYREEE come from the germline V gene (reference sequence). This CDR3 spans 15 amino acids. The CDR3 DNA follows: TGTGCCAGCAGCTCGAAACAGGGATCCGGGAATGAGCAGTTCTTC. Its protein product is CASSSKQGSGNEQFF. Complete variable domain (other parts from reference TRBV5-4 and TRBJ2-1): ETGVTQSPTHLIKTRGQQVTLRCSSQSGHNTVSWYQQALGQGPQFIFQYYREEENGRGNFPPRFSGLQFPNYSSELNVNALELDDSALYLCASSSKQGSGNEQFFGPGTRLTVL.

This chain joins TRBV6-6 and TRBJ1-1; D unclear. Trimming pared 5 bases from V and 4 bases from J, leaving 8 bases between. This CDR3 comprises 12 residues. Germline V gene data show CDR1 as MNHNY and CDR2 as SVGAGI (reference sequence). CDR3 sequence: CASSRTVTEAFF. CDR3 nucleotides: TGTGCCAGCAGTCGGACCGTCACTGAAGCTTTCTTT.

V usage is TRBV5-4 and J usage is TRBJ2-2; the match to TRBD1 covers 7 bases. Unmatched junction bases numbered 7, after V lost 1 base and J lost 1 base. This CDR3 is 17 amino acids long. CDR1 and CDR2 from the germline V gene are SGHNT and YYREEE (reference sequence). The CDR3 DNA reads TGTGCCAGCAGCTTGTTTTCAGGGACAGAGAACACCGGGGAGCTGTTTTTT. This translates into CASSLFSGTENTGELFF. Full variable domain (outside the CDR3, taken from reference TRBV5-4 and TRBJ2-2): ETGVTQSPTHLIKTRGQQVTLRCSSQSGHNTVSWYQQALGQGPQFIFQYYREEENGRGNFPPRFSGLQFPNYSSELNVNALELDDSALYLCASSLFSGTENTGELFFGEGSRLTVL.

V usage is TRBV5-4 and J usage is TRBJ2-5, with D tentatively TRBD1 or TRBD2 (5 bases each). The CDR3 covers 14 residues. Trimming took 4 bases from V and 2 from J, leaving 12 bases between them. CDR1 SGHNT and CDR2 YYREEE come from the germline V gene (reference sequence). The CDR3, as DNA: TGTGCCAGCAGCCCCGGGGCAGATCAAGAGACCCAGTACTTC. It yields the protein CASSPGADQETQYF.

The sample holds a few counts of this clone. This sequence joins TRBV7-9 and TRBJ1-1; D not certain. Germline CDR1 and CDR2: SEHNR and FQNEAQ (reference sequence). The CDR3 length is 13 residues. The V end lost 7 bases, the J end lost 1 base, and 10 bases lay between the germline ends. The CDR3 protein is CASTQDGNTEAFF. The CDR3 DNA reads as TGTGCCAGCACCCAAGACGGGAACACTGAAGCTTTCTTT.

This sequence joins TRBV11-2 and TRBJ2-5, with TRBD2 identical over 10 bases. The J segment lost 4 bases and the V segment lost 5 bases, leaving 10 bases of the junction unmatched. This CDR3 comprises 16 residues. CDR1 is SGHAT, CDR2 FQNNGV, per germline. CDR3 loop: CASSPRLAGDRETQYF. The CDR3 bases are TGTGCCAGCAGCCCGCGGCTAGCGGGAGATCGAGAGACCCAGTACTTC.